The T cell receptor (beta chain) under discussion was sequenced for a study of blood T cell repertoires in COVID-19. Study at large: The origin of the acute and convalescent COVID-19 samples was the United States, Italy and Spain. In each case, the material was cDNA or gDNA derived from T cells, B-cell-depleted T cells, or PBMCs.

Only in-frame clones appear in the TCRdb table, and some are missing; sequencing was by immunoSEQ multiplex PCR. The table shows some 80,000 clones, with 81% occurring only once. A few counts support this clone. Sample: peripheral blood. The TCR sequence derives from a man aged 80 or over with acute or convalescent COVID-19.

Written as DNA, the CDR3 is TGTGCCAGCAGCTTTGGCGGGGCAGGGGGCAATGAGCAGTTCTTC. Encoded protein: CASSFGGAGGNEQFF. The V gene is TRBV11-2, the J gene TRBJ2-1; D might be TRBD1 (7 bases). In germline, CDR1 is SGHAT, CDR2 FQNNGV. Trimming left V 3 bases short and J 6 bases short, with 15 bases between. The CDR3 spans 15 residues.